This entry lists 13 T cell receptor beta chains sequenced from one sample in a study of radiotherapy plus CTLA-4 blockade in lung cancer. Method: immunoSEQ multiplex PCR; TCRdb's copy keeps in-frame clones and lacks some. The sample shows roughly 50,000 clones, around nine tenths of them seen only once. Here the sequenced sample was peripheral blood, taken from a patient treated with radiotherapy plus ipilimumab. All receptors come from a human donor with non-small cell lung cancer whose response to radiotherapy plus ipilimumab could not be evaluated.

The gene calls are TRBV7-2 and TRBJ2-1; 9 nucleotides agree with TRBD2. The V and J ends lost 5 bases and 12 bases, in that order; junction bases with no gene match: 14. Germline V gene lookup returns CDR1 SGHTA and CDR2 FQGNSA. The CDR3 totals 15 residues. CDR3 DNA: TGTGCCAGCAGCACGGGACTAGCCGGAGGACCTGCGCAGTTCTTC. This codes for CASSTGLAGGPAQFF.

The chain has TRBV4-3 and TRBJ2-1; possibly TRBD2 for D (5 bases). Trimming left V 3 bases short and J 5 bases short, with 14 bases between. The CDR3 is 15 amino acids. Germline V CDR1 and CDR2: LGHNA, YSLEER. The CDR3 nucleotides read TGCGCCAGCAGCCAGAATCGGGCCGGGAACAATGAGCAGTTCTTC. The encoded protein is CASSQNRAGNNEQFF.

The chain uses TRBV28 and TRBJ2-7; a possible D gene is TRBD1 (6 bases). Germline V gene data show CDR1 as MDHEN and CDR2 as SYDVKM. Trimming removed 5 bases from V and 0 bases from J, with 14 bases in between. This CDR3 has 15 amino acids. CDR3 coding DNA: TGTGCCAGCAGTCCGACAGGCTCGAGCTCCTACGAGCAGTACTTC. Translating it yields CASSPTGSSSYEQYF.

The rearrangement links TRBV6-1 to TRBJ2-3; TRBD1 matches at 7 bases. V was clipped by 2 bases and J by 0 bases; unmatched bases: 11. The CDR3 is made up of 18 amino acids. From germline, CDR1 is MNHNS and CDR2 SASEGT. The CDR3 loop is CASSEPSPGTASTDTQYF. The CDR3 DNA follows: TGTGCCAGCAGTGAACCCTCTCCAGGGACAGCTAGCACAGATACGCAGTATTTT.

The CDR3 nucleotides are TGTGCCAGCAGCCCACTAGCGGCTGACACCGGGGAGCTGTTTTTT. This translates into CASSPLAADTGELFF. This sequence joins TRBV27 and TRBJ2-2; 8 bases line up with TRBD2. The CDR3 has 15 residues. The germline V gene has CDR1 MNHEY and CDR2 SMNVEV (reference sequence). The V segment lost 6 bases and the J segment 3 bases; nucleotides outside the gene matches: 6.

The chain employs TRBV11-2 and TRBJ2-1, with 8 bases matching TRBD2. Germline loops: CDR1 SGHAT, CDR2 FQNNGV. This CDR3 is 15 amino acids long. The V and J ends lost 3 bases and 4 bases, in that order; junction bases with no gene match: 5. CDR3 in amino acids: CASSLTGLGYNEQFF. CDR3 sequence (DNA): TGTGCCAGCAGCTTGACGGGACTAGGGTACAATGAGCAGTTCTTC.

The rearrangement uses TRBV5-1 and TRBJ2-7; perhaps TRBD2 as D (5 bases). The CDR3 sequence is 16 residues long. V lost 0 bases and J 0 bases, leaving 13 bases between the germline ends. CDR1 is SGHRS and CDR2 is YFSETQ in the germline V gene. CDR3 coding DNA: TGCGCCAGCAGCTTGGCAGGTGGAGGCTACTCCTACGAGCAGTACTTC. Amino acids: CASSLAGGGYSYEQYF.

This chain connects TRBV9 to TRBJ2-3; TRBD2 aligns across 9 bases. The germline CDR1 and CDR2 sequences are SGDLS and YYNGEE. The J segment lost 3 bases and the V segment lost 0 bases, leaving 2 bases of the junction unmatched. The CDR3 runs 15 residues. The CDR3 DNA reads as TGTGCCAGCAGCGTAGTGGGACTAGCAACAGATACGCAGTATTTT. It yields the protein CASSVVGLATDTQYF.

The chain has TRBV27 and TRBJ1-2; D is possibly TRBD1 (5 bases). This CDR3 contains 14 residues. The V gene lost 6 bases and the J gene lost 3 bases, with 14 bases spanning the gap. Per germline, CDR1 MNHEY and CDR2 SMNVEV (reference sequence). CDR3 nucleotides: TGTGCCAGCAGGCCCTCAGGAGGGGACTATGGCTACACCTTC. Translating gives CASRPSGGDYGYTF.

The CDR3 spells CASSSLAGGDTQYF. The DNA for the CDR3 is TGCGCCAGCAGCTCACTAGCGGGGGGCGATACGCAGTATTTT. This sequence joins TRBV5-1 and TRBJ2-3; 12 nucleotides match TRBD2. Germline CDR1 SGHRS, CDR2 YFSETQ. There are 14 residues in the CDR3. Unmatched junction bases numbered 2, after V lost 3 bases and J lost 6 bases.

The chain links TRBV29-1 to TRBJ2-5; 7 positions agree with TRBD1. Germline trimming cut 5 bases from V and 5 bases from J; bases unmatched to any gene: 5. CDR3 length: 12 residues. Germline values: CDR1 SQVTM, CDR2 ANQGSEA. The CDR3 coding sequence is TGCAGCGTTCGACAGGGATTGGAGACCCAGTACTTC. Protein: CSVRQGLETQYF.

The CDR3 loop reads CASRARLAGGELFF. Here the CDR3 DNA reads TGTGCCAGCAGGGCAAGACTAGCCGGAGGGGAGCTGTTTTTT. This chain connects TRBV7-7 to TRBJ2-2, with TRBD2 matching 7 bases. Germline CDR1 SSHAT, CDR2 FNYEAQ (reference sequence). V shed 6 bases and J 8 bases; nucleotides not matched to a gene: 9. This CDR3 contains 14 residues.

This clone has a handful of counts. This chain connects TRBV5-4 to TRBJ2-7, with 7 bases fitting TRBD1. V shed 5 bases, J shed 5 bases, and the junction held 7 bases outside the gene matches. This CDR3 is built from 13 residues. The V gene's germline CDR1 is SGHNT and CDR2 YYREEE (reference sequence). The CDR3 nucleotides read TGTGCCAGCAGTTCCACAGGGGCTGACGAGCAGTACTTC. This gives the protein CASSSTGADEQYF.